The 5 T cell receptor beta chains below come from one sample, sequenced in a study of T cell repertoires in cytomegalovirus infection. From the reads, TCRdb called clonotypes with MiXCR, one entry per CDR3 protein. This sample has about 830,000 distinct CDR3 sequences; 32% occur once, and the top ten carry roughly an eighth. Antigen specificity for these receptors is unknown. Sequenced here: cultured CD8+ T cells from PBMCs, sampled from culture after CMV antigen stimulation. The receptors were gathered from a human donor in good health (CMV status not recorded). Some clones in this sample may be carry-over from other donors' samples.

Only a few counts were recorded for this clonotype. The gene calls are TRBV7-6 and TRBJ2-7; a weak D match, TRBD2 (7 bases). Germline-derived CDR1 and CDR2 are SGHVS and FNYEAQ. The CDR3 contains 16 residues. With 5 bases removed from V and 4 bases from J, the gap between germline ends came to 21 bases. The CDR3 region is CASSPRGGRGVYEQYV. The CDR3 bases are TGTGCCAGCAGCCCTAGGGGGGGCCGGGGGGTTTACGAGCAGTACGTC.

This clonotype was observed many times. The chain employs TRBV28 and TRBJ1-1, with TRBD1 as a possible D gene (5 bases). Trimming left V 2 bases short and J 1 base short, with 17 bases between. The CDR3 sequence is 17 residues long. The germline gives CDR1 MDHEN, CDR2 SYDVKM. The CDR3 nucleotides read TGTGCCAGCAGTTTAGGGCGCCTTGGGGGAAGGAACACTGAAGCTTTCTTT. Amino acids: CASSLGRLGGRNTEAFF.

The rearrangement joins TRBV10-3 to TRBJ2-7; D perhaps matches TRBD1 (6 bases). CDR1 is ENHRY and CDR2 is SYGVKD in the germline V gene. This CDR3 has 14 residues. Trimming removed 2 bases at V and 2 bases at J, with 10 bases between. The CDR3 DNA reads TGTGCCATCAGTGAGACGGACAGAACCTACGAGCAGTACGTC. It translates to CAISETDRTYEQYV.

As DNA, the CDR3 is TGTGCCAGCAGCTTTGGACTCCCTCCGGATACGCAGTATTTT. Its protein product is CASSFGLPPDTQYF. This chain links TRBV11-3 with TRBJ2-3; the D gene is possibly TRBD2 (5 bases). The CDR3 has 14 amino acids. Trimming left V 3 bases short and J 6 bases short, with 13 bases between. Germline values: CDR1 SGHNT, CDR2 YENEEA.

This clonotype was seen more than once but under ten times. The chain joins TRBV6-1 to TRBJ1-2; D possibly corresponds to TRBD1 (6 bases). The CDR3 is 14 amino acids. The ends were cut back, 5 bases at V and 6 bases at J, with 16 bases in the middle. Germline loops: CDR1 MNHNS, CDR2 SASEGT. DNA of the CDR3: TGTGCCAGCAGTAGAAACAGGGTCGGCCATGGCTACACCTTC. It translates to CASSRNRVGHGYTF.